This T cell receptor beta chain appears in the sequencing data of a study of chemoradiotherapy in HPV16-positive cancers. The overall study: Candidate HPV-specific clones and shared TCR motifs came from a couple of HPV16-positive patients. Findings of the study overall: In HPV16-positive patients, HPV-responsive T-cell expansion tracked better recurrence-free survival.

Concerning this clone: Its antigen is as yet unknown.

TCRdb keeps only in-frame clones here, not all; method: immunoSEQ multiplex PCR. The data contain 20,000 to 25,000 clones, roughly 90% of them seen just once; the ten biggest clones take up around 5.8%. The V end lost 7 bases, the J end lost 3 bases, and 10 bases lay between the germline ends. The CDR3 runs to 13 residues. Germline lookup yields CDR1 MNHNS and CDR2 SASEGT. Repertoires were sampled repeatedly during chemoradiotherapy. This receptor was obtained from a human donor with HPV-associated anogenital cancer. This material consisted of blood, taken from a patient who underwent chemoradiotherapy. V and J are TRBV6-1 and TRBJ2-1; D is unclear. The CDR3 nucleotides read TGTGCCAGCAAGCGTCCCCTCTACAATGAGCAGTTCTTC. Translation: CASKRPLYNEQFF.